Below are 27 T cell receptor beta chains sequenced from a single sample in a study of blood T cell repertoires in COVID-19. This table comes from immunoSEQ multiplex PCR, and its TCRdb copy is limited to in-frame clones, with some not included. The sample has about 210,000 clones; 87% are singletons. Sequences were obtained from PBMCs or T cells enriched from blood (not recorded which). The receptors were gathered from a man younger than 35 with acute COVID-19.

J is TRBJ1-1 and V is TRBV9; D gene ambiguous. The CDR3 runs 14 residues. Germline CDR1 is SGDLS and CDR2 is YYNGEE. V was clipped by 10 bases and J by 5 bases, with 21 bases between them. CDR3 coding DNA: TGTGCCTCCAAGAACGGCCTTATGAGGACTGAAGCTTTCTTT. Protein: CASKNGLMRTEAFF.

The gene calls are TRBV7-2 and TRBJ2-1, with 9 nucleotides matching TRBD1. Trimming took 0 bases from V and 3 from J; bases not matched to a gene: 3. The CDR3 has 16 amino acids. CDR1 and CDR2 (germline): SGHTA, FQGNSA. CDR3 DNA sequence: TGTGCCAGCAGCTTAGCCCCGGGACAGGGCTACAATGAGCAGTTCTTC. Its translation is CASSLAPGQGYNEQFF.

This clone came up once. The chain uses TRBV7-3 and TRBJ2-7, with 13 positions matching TRBD2. The CDR3 runs 15 residues. The germline V gene encodes CDR1 SGHTA and CDR2 FQGTGA. Trimming at V came to 5 bases and at J to 4 bases, leaving 5 bases not matched to a gene. CDR3 in DNA: TGTGCCAGCAGCCCCGGGACTAGCGGGATATACGAGCAGTACTTC. This sequence encodes CASSPGTSGIYEQYF.

V gene TRBV24-1 combines with J gene TRBJ2-5, with 8 bases fitting TRBD2. This CDR3 contains 14 residues. V lost 4 bases to trimming and J lost 5 bases; unmatched junction nucleotides: 5. Germline CDR1 is KGHDR and CDR2 is SFDVKD. For the CDR3, the DNA is TGTGCCACCAGTGAGAGCGGGAGCCCGGAGACCCAGTACTTC. This sequence encodes CATSESGSPETQYF.

The gene calls are TRBV6-6 and TRBJ1-2; D uncertain. CDR1 is MNHNY and CDR2 is SVGAGI in the germline V gene (reference sequence). V lost 4 bases to trimming and J lost 0 bases, with 6 bases between them. This CDR3 contains 13 residues. CDR3 DNA sequence: TGTGCCAGCAGTTTGACATCTAACTATGGCTACACCTTC. It codes for CASSLTSNYGYTF.

The rearrangement links TRBV24-1 to TRBJ1-2; D gene ambiguous. CDR1 and CDR2 (germline): KGHDR, SFDVKD. The CDR3 totals 12 residues. V was clipped by 2 bases and J by 7 bases, with 7 bases between them. The CDR3 sequence is CATSDWQRGYTF. The CDR3 bases are TGTGCCACCAGTGATTGGCAGCGTGGCTACACCTTC.

V and J are TRBV6-6 and TRBJ1-2; 8 bases line up with TRBD1. The germline CDR1 and CDR2 sequences are MNHNY and SVGAGI (reference sequence). This CDR3 is 14 amino acids long. The V gene end was trimmed by 6 bases and the J gene end by 5 bases; junction bases not matched to a gene: 8. This CDR3 reads CASSSGQGPYGYTF. As DNA, the CDR3 is TGTGCCAGCAGCTCCGGACAGGGTCCTTATGGCTACACCTTC.

This clone was observed a few times. V gene TRBV5-4 combines with J gene TRBJ2-7; 8 bases map to TRBD1. The CDR3 spans 12 residues. Germline CDR1 reads SGHNT; CDR2 reads YYREEE (reference sequence). The V gene end was trimmed by 9 bases and the J gene end by 5 bases; junction bases not matched to a gene: 7. Here the CDR3 reads CAIWDRKDEQYF. The CDR3, as DNA: TGTGCCATATGGGACAGGAAGGACGAGCAGTACTTC.

The chain carries TRBV5-1 and TRBJ2-5; tentative D call: TRBD1 (5 bases). Trimming took off 0 bases at V and 4 bases at J, with 16 bases between the two ends. Germline V CDR1 and CDR2: SGHRS, YFSETQ. The CDR3 is made up of 16 amino acids. For the CDR3, the DNA is TGCGCCAGCAGCTTGGCCGTCAGGGCTTTAGCAGAGACCCAGTACTTC. This sequence encodes CASSLAVRALAETQYF.

This chain links TRBV19 with TRBJ1-6, with 9 bases aligning to TRBD1. The germline V gene has CDR1 LNHDA and CDR2 SQIVND (reference sequence). The CDR3 length is 17 residues. J lost 0 bases, V lost 8 bases, and 8 bases had no gene match. The CDR3 sequence: CASRRDRANSYNSPLHF. The CDR3 bases are TGTGCCAGTCGGCGGGACAGGGCAAACTCCTATAATTCACCCCTCCACTTT.

CDR3 sequence: CASSSGGYEQYF. The CDR3 bases are TGTGCCAGTAGTAGCGGCGGCTACGAGCAGTACTTC. The J gene is TRBJ2-7, the V gene TRBV19; unclear D gene. The length of the CDR3 is 12 residues. Germline loops: CDR1 LNHDA, CDR2 SQIVND (reference sequence). Trimming removed 4 bases at V and 3 bases at J, with 7 bases between.

The chain combines TRBV28 with TRBJ1-6; the D gene is possibly TRBD1 (6 bases). V lost 3 bases and J lost 9, with 18 bases in between. The CDR3 loop spans 16 amino acids. Germline loops: CDR1 MDHEN, CDR2 SYDVKM. The CDR3 is CASSLSFDGQTSPLHF. CDR3 in DNA: TGTGCCAGCAGTTTGAGCTTTGACGGACAGACTTCACCCCTCCACTTT.

This sequence joins TRBV2 and TRBJ2-3, with TRBD2 matching 7 bases. The CDR3 spans 14 residues. In germline, CDR1 is SNHLY, CDR2 FYNNEI. V was pared by 8 bases and J by 6 bases, with 11 bases of the junction left unmatched. The CDR3 spells CASLSGASGDTQYF. CDR3 coding DNA: TGTGCCAGCTTGAGCGGGGCCTCTGGTGATACGCAGTATTTT.

This sequence joins TRBV3-1 (or the pseudogene TRBV3-2) and TRBJ1-6; a possible D gene is TRBD1 (5 bases). V lost 2 bases and J 0 bases, leaving 11 bases between the germline ends. Germline V lookup: CDR1 LGHDT, CDR2 YNNKEL (reference sequence). The CDR3 is 17 residues long. CDR3 sequence (DNA): TGTGCCAGCAGCCAAATACGGGGGAGCTCCTATAATTCACCCCTCCACTTT. Its translation: CASSQIRGSSYNSPLHF.

This clone was counted once. The rearrangement links TRBV19 to TRBJ1-4; D gene uncertain. The germline gives CDR1 LNHDA, CDR2 SQIVND (reference sequence). Trimming cost V 10 bases and J 0 bases, with 12 bases left between them. The CDR3 length is 14 residues. The CDR3 protein is CATRLGATNEKLFF. CDR3 coding DNA: TGTGCCACCCGGCTCGGAGCAACTAATGAAAAACTGTTTTTT.

The chain joins TRBV11-2 to TRBJ1-6, with 9 bases that match TRBD1. The J segment lost 7 bases and the V segment lost 6 bases, leaving 13 bases of the junction unmatched. Germline lookup yields CDR1 SGHAT and CDR2 FQNNGV. CDR3 size: 17 residues. In nucleotides, the CDR3 is TGTGCCAGCAGACATAGCGGCGTACAGGGGGCAAATTCACCCCTCCACTTT. This gives the protein CASRHSGVQGANSPLHF.

Note on this clone: In the same sample, other DNA sequences code for this CDR3. The chain links TRBV24-1 to TRBJ1-5; 9 positions match TRBD1. The V gene's germline CDR1 is KGHDR and CDR2 SFDVKD. The CDR3 loop spans 15 amino acids. V gave up 3 bases and J gave up 5 bases; unmatched junction bases: 4. CDR3 residues: CATSDPTGGDQPQHF. DNA of the CDR3: TGTGCCACCAGTGATCCGACAGGGGGTGATCAGCCCCAGCATTTT.

J is TRBJ2-7 and V is TRBV13; possible D gene TRBD1, 5 bases. From germline, CDR1 is PRHDT and CDR2 FYEKMQ (reference sequence). The CDR3 is 15 amino acids. V was pared by 3 bases and J by 0 bases, with 12 bases between. The CDR3 sequence is CASSFNPQGSYEQYF. CDR3 sequence (DNA): TGTGCCAGCAGCTTTAACCCCCAGGGCTCCTACGAGCAGTACTTC.

V usage is TRBV27 and J usage is TRBJ2-5; 8 bases agree with TRBD1. Germline V gives CDR1 MNHEY, CDR2 SMNVEV (reference sequence). The trim removed 3 bases at V and 5 bases at J, leaving 14 bases unmatched. The CDR3 is 17 amino acids. The CDR3 region is CASSFKGDRGGFETQYF. The CDR3 DNA sequence: TGTGCCAGCAGTTTTAAAGGTGACAGGGGTGGATTTGAGACCCAGTACTTC.

CDR3 sequence reads: CASNPGQGREQFF. In nucleotides, the CDR3 is TGTGCCTCTAACCCGGGACAGGGACGGGAGCAGTTCTTC. V usage is TRBV30 and J usage is TRBJ2-1; 9 nucleotides agree with TRBD1. Germline V gene lookup returns CDR1 GTSNPN and CDR2 SVGIG (reference sequence). V trimming: 7 bases; J trimming: 10 bases; junction bases outside the gene matches: 11. This CDR3 has 13 amino acids.

The chain links TRBV11-3 to TRBJ1-2; D uncertain. Germline lookup yields CDR1 SGHNT and CDR2 YENEEA. V was cut by 3 bases and J by 4 bases, with 9 bases left in between. The length of the CDR3 is 13 residues. CDR3 sequence (DNA): TGTGCCAGCAGCTTTTCCAGAACCTATGGCTACACCTTC. Translation: CASSFSRTYGYTF.

The rearrangement joins TRBV6-5 to TRBJ2-7, with TRBD2 identical over 10 bases. J was trimmed by 6 bases and V by 0 bases; bases with no gene match: 5. This CDR3 has 15 amino acids. Germline assignment: CDR1 MNHEY and CDR2 SVGAGI. The CDR3 nucleotides read TGTGCCAGCAGTTACTCGAGGCTAGCGGGAGTCGAGCAGTACTTC. Its protein product is CASSYSRLAGVEQYF.

The chain joins TRBV28 to TRBJ2-3; D is ambiguous. Trimming left V 4 bases short and J 3 bases short, with 5 bases between. CDR3 length: 12 amino acids. Germline CDR1 MDHEN, CDR2 SYDVKM. CDR3 in DNA: TGTGCCAGCAGTTCAGTAACAGATACGCAGTATTTT. It yields the protein CASSSVTDTQYF.

The V call is TRBV6-2 or TRBV6-3, the J call TRBJ1-2; no clear D. The CDR3 is 13 amino acids. The V end lost 2 bases, the J end lost 3 bases, and 7 bases lay between the germline ends. The germline V gene has CDR1 MNHEY and CDR2 SVGEGT. The CDR3 region has the DNA TGTGCCAGCAGTTACAACCGAGACTATGGCTACACCTTC. Encoded protein: CASSYNRDYGYTF.

The chain is built from TRBV4-3 and TRBJ2-1; 8 positions agree with TRBD2. Trimming at V came to 6 bases and at J to 5 bases, leaving 9 bases not matched to a gene. The CDR3 contains 15 residues. The germline V gene encodes CDR1 LGHNA and CDR2 YSLEER. CDR3 in DNA: TGCGCCAGCAGGTTAATAGCGGGACCTAACAATGAGCAGTTCTTC. It yields the protein CASRLIAGPNNEQFF.

The genes are TRBV5-4 and TRBJ2-7; no clear D gene. The CDR3 has 13 residues. V was cut by 5 bases and J by 7 bases, with 16 bases left in between. Germline lookup yields CDR1 SGHNT and CDR2 YYREEE (reference sequence). The CDR3 is CASSSVEPLEQYF. The DNA for the CDR3 is TGTGCCAGCAGTTCGGTTGAACCCCTAGAGCAGTACTTC. The full variable domain, completed using reference TRBV5-4 and TRBJ2-7, is ETGVTQSPTHLIKTRGQQVTLRCSSQSGHNTVSWYQQALGQGPQFIFQYYREEENGRGNFPPRFSGLQFPNYSSELNVNALELDDSALYLCASSSVEPLEQYFGPGTRLTVT.

V is TRBV9 and J is TRBJ1-5; unclear D gene. From germline, CDR1 is SGDLS and CDR2 YYNGEE. Trimming removed 6 bases at V and 7 bases at J, with 11 bases between. This CDR3 comprises 12 residues. CDR3 protein: CASTPGAQPQHF. In DNA form, the CDR3 reads TGTGCCAGCACCCCGGGTGCCCAGCCCCAGCATTTT.